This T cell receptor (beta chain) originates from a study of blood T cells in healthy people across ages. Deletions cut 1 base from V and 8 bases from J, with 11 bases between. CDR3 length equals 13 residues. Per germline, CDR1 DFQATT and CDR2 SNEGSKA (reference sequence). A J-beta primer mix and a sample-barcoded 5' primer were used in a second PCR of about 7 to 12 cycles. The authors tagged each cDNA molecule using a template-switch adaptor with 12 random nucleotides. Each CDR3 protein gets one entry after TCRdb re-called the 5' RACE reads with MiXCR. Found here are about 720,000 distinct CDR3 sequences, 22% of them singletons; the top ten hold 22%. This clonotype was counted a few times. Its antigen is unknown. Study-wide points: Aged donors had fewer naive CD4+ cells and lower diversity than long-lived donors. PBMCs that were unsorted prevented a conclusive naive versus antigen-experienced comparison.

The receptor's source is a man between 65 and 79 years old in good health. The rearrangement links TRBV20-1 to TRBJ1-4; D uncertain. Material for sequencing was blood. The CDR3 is CSARVGRREKLFF. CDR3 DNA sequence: TGCAGTGCTAGAGTAGGGAGACGCGAAAAACTGTTTTTT.